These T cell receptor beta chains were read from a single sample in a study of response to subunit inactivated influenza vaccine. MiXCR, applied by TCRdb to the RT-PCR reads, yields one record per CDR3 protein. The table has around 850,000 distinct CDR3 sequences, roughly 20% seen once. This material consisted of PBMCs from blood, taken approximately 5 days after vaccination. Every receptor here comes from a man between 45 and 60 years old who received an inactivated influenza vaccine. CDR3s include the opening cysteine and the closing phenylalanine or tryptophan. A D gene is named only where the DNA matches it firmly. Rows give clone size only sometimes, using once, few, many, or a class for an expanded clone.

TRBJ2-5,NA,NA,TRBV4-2,TGTGCCAGCAGCCAAGATCGGGCCCGCACGGGGGGCGAGACCCAGTACTTC,CASSQDRARTGGETQYF
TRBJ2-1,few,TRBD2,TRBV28,TGTGCCAGCAGCACCCCCTCCACTCTAGCGGGGGGGCCCTGGAATGAGCAGTTCTTC,CASSTPSTLAGGPWNEQFF
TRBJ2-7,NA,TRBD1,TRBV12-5,TGTGCTAGTGCCCGGGACAGCTCCTACGAGCAGTACTTC,CASARDSSYEQYF
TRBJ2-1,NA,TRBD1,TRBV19,TGTGCCAGTAGAAAACCAAGGGACAGGGGGAGGGATGAGCAGTTCTTC,CASRKPRDRGRDEQFF
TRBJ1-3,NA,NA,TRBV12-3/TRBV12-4,TGTGCCAGCAGTTTAAACACCCGAAACACCATATATTTT,CASSLNTRNTIYF
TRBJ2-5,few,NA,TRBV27,TGTGCCAGCAGCCAAAAGGGGGGGGACTATCCTCGGGAGACCCAGTACTTC,CASSQKGGDYPRETQYF
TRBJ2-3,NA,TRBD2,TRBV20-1,TGCAGTGCTATAACCGGGACTAGCGGAGGGGCCTACACAGATACGCAGTATTTT,CSAITGTSGGAYTDTQYF
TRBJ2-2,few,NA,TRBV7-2,TGTGCCAGCAGCTTAGATCTTCTCACCGGGGAGCTGTTTTTT,CASSLDLLTGELFF
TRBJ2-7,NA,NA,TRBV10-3,TGTGCCATCAGTGAGGGGGATAGCGTCGCCTACGAGCAGTACTTC,CAISEGDSVAYEQYF
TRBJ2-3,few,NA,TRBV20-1,TGCAGTGCTAGCGGGGCCCGATCTAGCACAGATACGCAGTATTTT,CSASGARSSTDTQYF
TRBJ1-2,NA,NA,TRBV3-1,TGTGCCAGCAGCCATTTTTCGCAGCTATCCTATGGCTACACCTTC,CASSHFSQLSYGYTF
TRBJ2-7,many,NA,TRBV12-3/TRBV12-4,TGTGCCAGCAGGACAGCAGGGTCCTACGAGCAGTACTTC,CASRTAGSYEQYF
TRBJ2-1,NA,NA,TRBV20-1,TGCAGTGCTAGCGGACCATACAGCTCCTACAATGAGCAGTTCTTC,CSASGPYSSYNEQFF
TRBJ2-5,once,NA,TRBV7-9,TGTGCCAGCAGCTTTTACGGCAGGGAAGAGGAGACCCAGTACTTC,CASSFYGREEETQYF
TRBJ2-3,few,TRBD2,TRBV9,TGTGCCAGCAGCGTAGCCGCGGGAGGGATGCAGTATTTT,CASSVAAGGMQYF
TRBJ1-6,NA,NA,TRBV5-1,TGCGCCAGCCGGAAGGGGCAGAATGATTCACCCCTCCACTTT,CASRKGQNDSPLHF
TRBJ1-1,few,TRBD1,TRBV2,TGTGCCAGCAGGGATAACAGGGGGCGTAAAACTGAAGCTTTCTTT,CASRDNRGRKTEAFF
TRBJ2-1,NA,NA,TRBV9,TGTGCCAGCAGCGGGCAGGGTTCCGCCTACAATGAGCAGTTCTTC,CASSGQGSAYNEQFF
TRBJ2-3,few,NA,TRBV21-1,TGTGCCAGCAAGACCGGGACTAGCGGAACAGATACGCAGTATTTT,CASKTGTSGTDTQYF
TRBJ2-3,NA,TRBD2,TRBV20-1,TGCAGTGCTAGAGTAGGAGCGGGGTTTAGCACAGATACGCAGTATTTT,CSARVGAGFSTDTQYF
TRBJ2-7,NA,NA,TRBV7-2,TGTGCCAGCAGCTTCCAGGTTGGGACCTACGAGCAGTACTTC,CASSFQVGTYEQYF
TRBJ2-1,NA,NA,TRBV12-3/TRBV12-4,TGTGCCAGCAGTCCCGGACGGCTTCCACCTTGGAATGAGCAGTTCTTC,CASSPGRLPPWNEQFF
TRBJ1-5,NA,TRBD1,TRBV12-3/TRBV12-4,TGTGCCAGCAGCCGGGACAGGGCTAGGCAGCCCCAGCATTTT,CASSRDRARQPQHF
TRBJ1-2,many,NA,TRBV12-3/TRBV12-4,TGTGCCAGCAGGTCCAACGGGGGCGGCGGCTACACCTTC,CASRSNGGGGYTF
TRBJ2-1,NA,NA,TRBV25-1,TGTGCCAGATCATCCGAGCAGTTCTTC,CARSSEQFF
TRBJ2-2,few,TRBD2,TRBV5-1,TGCGCCAGCAGCATTAGCGGGGCGAACACCGGGGAGCTGTTTTTT,CASSISGANTGELFF
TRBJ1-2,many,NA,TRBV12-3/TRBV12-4,TGTGCCAGCAGTTTATGGGGAGATGGCTACACCTTC,CASSLWGDGYTF
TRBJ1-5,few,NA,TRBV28,TGTGCCAGCAGTTTTCAGAATAGCAATCAGCCCCAGCATTTT,CASSFQNSNQPQHF
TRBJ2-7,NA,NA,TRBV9,TGTGCCAGCAGCGCAAGTTCTACCGAGCAGTACTTC,CASSASSTEQYF